The clone carrying this T cell receptor beta chain was seen more than once but under ten times. The data derive from a study of blood T cell repertoires in COVID-19. Trimming cost V 6 bases and J 5 bases, with 14 bases left between them. The CDR3 length is 14 residues. Germline values: CDR1 KGHSH, CDR2 LQKENI. Authors' analysis steps: The authors estimated nucleated cell counts from reference gene primer amplification. Some clones are missing from TCRdb's copy, which holds only in-frame ones; the method was immunoSEQ multiplex PCR. Clone size and the V and J calls come from that table; the DNA yielded D and trimming. The table lists 90,000 to 100,000 clones, 55% to 80% of them singletons, with approximately 23% in the top ten.

The source is an older woman in a cohort sampled during active or convalescent COVID-19. The genes are TRBV18 and TRBJ1-5, with a tentative D call TRBD1 (6 bases). The specimen sequenced was peripheral blood. The CDR3 region is CASSPRGGDQPQHF. DNA for the CDR3: TGTGCCAGCTCTCCCAGGGGTGGGGATCAGCCCCAGCATTTT.